The present TCR beta chain was sequenced within a study of early T cells in non-severe SARS-CoV-2 infection. At the level of the study: Sequencing used unsorted whole-blood bulk RNA, so chains lack pairing.

Each single cDNA molecule received a unique molecular identifier. MiXCR, run by TCRdb on the 5' RACE reads, gives a single entry per CDR3 protein. The repertoire holds roughly 50,000 distinct CDR3 sequences, with roughly 8.2% as singletons. CDR1 is SNHLY, CDR2 FYNNEI, per germline. Trimming cost V 6 bases and J 12 bases; bases outside gene matches: 13. The CDR3 is 13 residues long. The V call is TRBV2, the J call TRBJ2-5, with 7 bases fitting TRBD2. The sequence was obtained from an adult who was a healthcare worker with PCR-confirmed SARS-CoV-2 infection or an uninfected control (not recorded which). The sequencing sample was made of whole blood. The CDR3 loop reads CASSDEREDNKYF. The CDR3 DNA follows: TGTGCCAGCAGCGATGAGCGGGAAGACAACAAGTACTTC.